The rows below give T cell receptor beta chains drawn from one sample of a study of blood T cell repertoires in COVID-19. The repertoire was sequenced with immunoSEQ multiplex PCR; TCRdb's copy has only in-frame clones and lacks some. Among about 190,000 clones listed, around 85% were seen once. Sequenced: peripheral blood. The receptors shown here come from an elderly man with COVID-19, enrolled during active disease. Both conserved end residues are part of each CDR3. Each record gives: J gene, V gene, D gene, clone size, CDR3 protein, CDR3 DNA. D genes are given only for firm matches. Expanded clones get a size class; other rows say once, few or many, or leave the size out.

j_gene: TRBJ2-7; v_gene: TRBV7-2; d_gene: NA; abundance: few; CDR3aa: CASSLDPGTYEQYF; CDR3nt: TGTGCCAGCAGCTTAGACCCGGGGACCTACGAGCAGTACTTC
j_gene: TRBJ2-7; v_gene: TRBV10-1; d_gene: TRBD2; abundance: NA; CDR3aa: CASSESQRGVRYGRDEQYF; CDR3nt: TGCGCCAGCAGTGAGTCACAGCGGGGGGTGCGGTATGGTAGGGACGAGCAGTACTTC
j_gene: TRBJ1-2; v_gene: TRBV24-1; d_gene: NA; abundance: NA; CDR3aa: CAALTDPCGYTF; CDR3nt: TGTGCCGCTTTGACAGACCCATGCGGCTACACCTTC
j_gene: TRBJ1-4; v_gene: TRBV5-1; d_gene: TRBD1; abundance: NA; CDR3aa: CASSLKGQGGNEKLFF; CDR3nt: TGCGCCAGCAGCTTGAAAGGTCAGGGGGGTAATGAAAAACTGTTTTTT
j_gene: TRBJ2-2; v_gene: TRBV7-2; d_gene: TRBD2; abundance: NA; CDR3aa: CASSRGLAGTSTGELFF; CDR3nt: TGTGCCAGCAGCCGGGGACTAGCGGGGACGAGCACCGGGGAGCTGTTTTTT
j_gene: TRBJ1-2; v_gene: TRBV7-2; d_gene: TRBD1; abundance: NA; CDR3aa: CASSLDRGRVYGYTF; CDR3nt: TGTGCCAGCAGCCTAGACAGGGGGCGCGTCTATGGCTACACCTTC
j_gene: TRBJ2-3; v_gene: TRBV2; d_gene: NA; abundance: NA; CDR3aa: CASSEADTQYF; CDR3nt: TGTGCCAGCAGTGAGGCCGATACGCAGTATTTT
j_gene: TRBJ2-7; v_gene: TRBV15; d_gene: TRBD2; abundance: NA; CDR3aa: CATSRGTSGVSYEQYF; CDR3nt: TGTGCCACCAGCCGGGGAACTAGCGGGGTTTCCTACGAGCAGTACTTC
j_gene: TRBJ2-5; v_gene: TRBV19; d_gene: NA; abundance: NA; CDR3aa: CASSLKRTAQETQYF; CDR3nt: TGTGCCAGTAGTCTGAAGAGGACAGCCCAAGAGACCCAGTACTTC
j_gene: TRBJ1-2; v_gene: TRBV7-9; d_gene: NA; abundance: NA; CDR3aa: CASSPTGYGYTF; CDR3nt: TGTGCCAGCAGCCCCACAGGTTATGGCTACACCTTC